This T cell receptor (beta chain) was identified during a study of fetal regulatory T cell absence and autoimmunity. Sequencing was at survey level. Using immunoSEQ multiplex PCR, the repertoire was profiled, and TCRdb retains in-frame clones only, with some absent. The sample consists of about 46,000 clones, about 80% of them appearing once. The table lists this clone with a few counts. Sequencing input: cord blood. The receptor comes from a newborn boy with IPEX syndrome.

The CDR3 DNA reads TGTGCCAGTAGTCAGGGAGCTAATGAAAAACTGTTTTTT. This translates into CASSQGANEKLFF. This chain joins TRBV19 and TRBJ1-4; TRBD1 might be the D (5 bases). The germline V and J ends were trimmed by 5 bases and 3 bases, with 7 bases remaining between them. Germline CDR1 and CDR2: LNHDA and SQIVND (reference sequence). The CDR3 covers 13 residues. The variable domain in full, completed from reference TRBV19 and TRBJ1-4, reads DGGITQSPKYLFRKEGQNVTLSCEQNLNHDAMYWYRQDPGQGLRLIYYSQIVNDFQKGDIAEGYSVSREKKESFPLTVTSAQKNPTAFYLCASSQGANEKLFFGSGTQLSVL.